Listed here are 17 T cell receptor beta chains from one sample, sequenced in a study of T cell responses to AZD1222 COVID-19 vaccine. The assay was immunoSEQ multiplex PCR, and TCRdb's table has in-frame clones only and misses some. The top ten clones hold 3.5% to 4.5% of a sample with roughly 120,000 clones, roughly 91% of them seen once. The sequencing used peripheral blood, collected on day 0 of AZD1222 vaccination. Receptors were obtained from an adult in good health.

This chain connects TRBV7-2 to TRBJ2-7; D may match TRBD1 or TRBD2 (5 bases each). Germline lookup yields CDR1 SGHTA and CDR2 FQGNSA. This CDR3 is 16 amino acids long. The V and J ends lost 2 bases and 6 bases respectively, with 20 bases between them. CDR3 in amino acids: CASSLHWGQGGGEQYF. DNA for the CDR3: TGTGCCAGCAGCTTACACTGGGGTCAGGGTGGGGGCGAGCAGTACTTC.

This chain uses TRBV9 with TRBJ1-1; 8 nucleotides match TRBD1. Germline CDR1 and CDR2: SGDLS and YYNGEE. The CDR3 has 15 residues. The trim removed 4 bases at V and 3 bases at J, leaving 8 bases unmatched. The CDR3 loop is CASSSTGAKYTEAFF. CDR3 DNA sequence: TGTGCCAGCAGCTCGACAGGGGCCAAGTACACTGAAGCTTTCTTT.

V is TRBV6-6 and J is TRBJ2-1, with D perhaps TRBD2 (5 bases). The CDR3 is 15 residues long. The V gene lost 6 bases and the J gene lost 8 bases, with 20 bases spanning the gap. Germline CDR1 and CDR2: MNHNY and SVGAGI (reference sequence). The CDR3 loop reads CASRDRLLASDEQFF. The CDR3, as DNA: TGTGCCAGCAGGGATAGGTTGCTAGCCTCGGATGAGCAGTTCTTC.

This chain joins TRBV2 and TRBJ1-3, with D possibly being TRBD1 (6 bases). Trimming cost V 7 bases and J 3 bases, with 16 bases left between them. CDR3 size: 15 residues. Per the germline V gene, CDR1 is SNHLY and CDR2 is FYNNEI. CDR3 sequence: CASTLGDKFGNTIYF. The CDR3 DNA sequence: TGTGCCAGCACCCTAGGGGACAAGTTTGGAAACACCATATATTTT.

Concerning this clone: The same CDR3 also results from other DNA sequences found in this sample. V usage is TRBV5-1 and J usage is TRBJ2-3; D unclear. Germline-derived CDR1 and CDR2 are SGHRS and YFSETQ. The CDR3 runs 12 residues. Trimming pared 1 base from V and 2 bases from J, leaving 2 bases between. CDR3 in amino acids: CASSLTTDTQYF. DNA of the CDR3: TGCGCCAGCAGCTTGACCACAGATACGCAGTATTTT.

This chain connects TRBV28 to TRBJ1-1, with D maybe TRBD1 (6 bases). The CDR3 consists of 15 residues. The germline CDR1 and CDR2 sequences are MDHEN and SYDVKM. V lost 1 base to trimming and J lost 1 base, with 10 bases between them. DNA of the CDR3: TGTGCCAGCAGTTTATATGGCAGGGGGAACACTGAAGCTTTCTTT. Its translation: CASSLYGRGNTEAFF.

The V and J genes are TRBV27 and TRBJ2-2; 8 nucleotides match TRBD2. The V segment lost 3 bases and the J segment 4 bases; nucleotides outside the gene matches: 7. The CDR3 spans 16 residues. Germline-derived CDR1 and CDR2 are MNHEY and SMNVEV (reference sequence). In nucleotides, the CDR3 is TGTGCCAGCAGTTTCTGGGCGGGAGGCCGCACCGGGGAGCTGTTTTTT. Its translation: CASSFWAGGRTGELFF.

This clone appeared a single time. V usage is TRBV19 and J usage is TRBJ1-4; 8 bases are shared with TRBD1. The V gene's germline CDR1 is LNHDA and CDR2 SQIVND (reference sequence). The CDR3 loop spans 17 amino acids. After removal of 5 bases from V and 0 bases from J, the junction contained 8 bases not matched to a gene. The CDR3 loop reads CASSSTTGVATNEKLFF. The CDR3 DNA follows: TGTGCCAGTAGTTCGACGACAGGGGTTGCAACTAATGAAAAACTGTTTTTT.

V and J are TRBV6-5 and TRBJ1-6; 7 nucleotides align to TRBD1. Trimming at V came to 2 bases and at J to 7 bases, leaving 5 bases not matched to a gene. The V gene's germline CDR1 is MNHEY and CDR2 SVGAGI. This CDR3 has 15 amino acids. CDR3 protein: CASSYLGQLNSPLHF. DNA for the CDR3: TGTGCCAGCAGTTACCTGGGACAGTTGAATTCACCCCTCCACTTT.

The V call is TRBV19, the J call TRBJ1-1; 9 positions match TRBD1. There are 17 residues in the CDR3. Germline CDR1 and CDR2: LNHDA and SQIVND (reference sequence). The V and J ends lost 7 bases and 0 bases, in that order; junction bases with no gene match: 12. CDR3 in DNA: TGTGCCAGTATAGGGCTGGGACAGGGCCTTTTGAACACTGAAGCTTTCTTT. This sequence encodes CASIGLGQGLLNTEAFF.

This clone was picked up a small number of times. The CDR3 reads CASSRTENTEAFF. The DNA for the CDR3 is TGTGCCAGCAGTCGGACAGAGAACACTGAAGCTTTCTTT. This chain links TRBV11-1 with TRBJ1-1; D might be TRBD1 (6 bases). Germline V CDR1 and CDR2: SGHAT, FQDESV (reference sequence). The CDR3 runs to 13 residues. Deletions cut 6 bases from V and 1 base from J, with 9 bases between.

This chain connects TRBV28 to TRBJ2-3; D is undetermined. The V end lost 1 base, the J end lost 5 bases, and 13 bases lay between the germline ends. This CDR3 spans 15 amino acids. Germline lookup yields CDR1 MDHEN and CDR2 SYDVKM. This CDR3 is CASSLSGYGKDTQYF. CDR3 bases: TGTGCCAGCAGTTTATCTGGATATGGGAAAGATACGCAGTATTTT. The whole variable domain, filled in from reference TRBV28 and TRBJ2-3, reads DVKVTQSSRYLVKRTGEKVFLECVQDMDHENMFWYRQDPGLGLRLIYFSYDVKMKEKGDIPEGYSVSREKKERFSLILESASTNQTSMYLCASSLSGYGKDTQYFGPGTRLTVL.

In its sample, this clone was seen a few times. The chain carries TRBV28 and TRBJ2-5, with D maybe TRBD2 (7 bases). CDR3 length: 15 amino acids. V lost 1 base to trimming and J lost 4 bases, with 13 bases between them. Germline V gene lookup returns CDR1 MDHEN and CDR2 SYDVKM. CDR3 loop: CASSLLVGGGETQYF. CDR3 in DNA: TGTGCCAGCAGTTTATTGGTAGGGGGGGGAGAGACCCAGTACTTC.

The rearrangement joins TRBV28 to TRBJ1-4, with 8 positions matching TRBD1. J lost 8 bases, V lost 6 bases, and 8 bases had no gene match. This CDR3 is 14 amino acids long. Germline V gene data show CDR1 as MDHEN and CDR2 as SYDVKM. The CDR3 DNA reads as TGTGCCAGCAGCCAGGACAGGGTTCGGGAAAAACTGTTTTTT. Translating gives CASSQDRVREKLFF. Full variable domain (outside the CDR3, taken from reference TRBV28 and TRBJ1-4): DVKVTQSSRYLVKRTGEKVFLECVQDMDHENMFWYRQDPGLGLRLIYFSYDVKMKEKGDIPEGYSVSREKKERFSLILESASTNQTSMYLCASSQDRVREKLFFGSGTQLSVL.

As concerns this clone: Germline is not matched at one junction end, which may reflect a read error. The chain is built from TRBV3-1 (or the pseudogene TRBV3-2) and TRBJ1-2; no firm D call. Germline values: CDR1 LGHDT, CDR2 YNNKEL (reference sequence). The CDR3 sequence is 13 residues long. CDR3 sequence: CASSQDSGAGYTF. DNA of the CDR3: TGTGCCAGCAGTCAAGATTCGGGCGCCGGCTACACCTTC.

The chain joins TRBV6-1 to TRBJ1-5, with 7 nucleotides matching TRBD1. The germline gives CDR1 MNHNS, CDR2 SASEGT. This CDR3 contains 16 residues. V dropped 4 bases and J dropped 2; count of bases not matched to a gene: 8. The CDR3 DNA follows: TGTGCCAGCAGTGGCGCAGGGGGGGTGGGCAATCAGCCCCAGCATTTT. This gives the protein CASSGAGGVGNQPQHF.

The chain employs TRBV18 and TRBJ2-7; D is unresolved. In germline, CDR1 is KGHSH, CDR2 LQKENI. V shed 3 bases and J shed 5 bases, with 11 bases lying between them. CDR3 length: 13 residues. DNA of the CDR3: TGTGCCAGCTCACCCCCTGGTGTAGACGAGCAGTACTTC. Translation: CASSPPGVDEQYF. Full variable domain (outside the CDR3, taken from reference TRBV18 and TRBJ2-7): NAGVMQNPRHLVRRRGQEARLRCSPMKGHSHVYWYRQLPEEGLKFMVYLQKENIIDESGMPKERFSAEFPKEGPSILRIQQVVRGDSAAYFCASSPPGVDEQYFGPGTRLTVT.